The rows below give T cell receptor beta chains drawn from one sample of a study of blood T cell repertoires in COVID-19. Assay used: immunoSEQ multiplex PCR; TCRdb lists only in-frame clones, some missing. The sample consists of 200,000 to 250,000 clones, 70% to 85% of them appearing once. The sample consisted of PBMCs or T cells enriched from blood (not recorded which). The source is a woman in her sixties who had recovered from COVID-19. The conserved cysteine and the conserved F or W are not part of the CDR3 here. A D gene is named only where the DNA matches it firmly. Rows may omit the clone size; those that give it use once, few, many or a size class.

TRBJ2-7,TRBD2,TRBV10-2,.,ASRLAGGPAEQY
TRBJ2-5,TRBD1,TRBV2,.,ASSRTGGVETQY
TRBJ1-3,.,TRBV10-3,once,AITKGGTGNTIY
TRBJ2-1,TRBD2,TRBV4-1,.,ASSQAPSGGRGNNEQF
TRBJ1-6,.,TRBV11-2,.,ASSLDRGGYSYNSPLH
TRBJ1-4,TRBD1,TRBV27,few,ASSLSRDRAEKLF
TRBJ1-1,TRBD1,TRBV7-9,.,ASSFKGAGTDAF
TRBJ1-2,TRBD1,TRBV10-3,.,AISGGTGLNYGYT
TRBJ1-6,.,TRBV5-5,.,ASGEVTGTSPLH
TRBJ1-1,TRBD1,TRBV5-5,.,ASSRQGFEAF
TRBJ2-1,.,TRBV7-2,.,ASSLELEARNEQF
TRBJ1-5,.,TRBV27,.,ASSYPRTYSNQPQH
TRBJ2-1,.,TRBV4-1,.,ASSQPEREQF
TRBJ2-7,TRBD2,TRBV10-3,.,AISVTGGPNEQY
TRBJ2-5,TRBD2,TRBV29-1,.,SVTTSGGARETQY
TRBJ1-4,.,TRBV10-3,.,AISDFMEGGEKLF
TRBJ2-7,TRBD2,TRBV11-2,.,ASSSYYAGVGSYEQY
TRBJ1-2,TRBD1,TRBV2,.,ASSYAGQTGYT
TRBJ1-5,.,TRBV3-1/TRBV3-2,.,ASSQDRERGQPQH
TRBJ2-1,.,TRBV7-2,.,ASSTPPGNEQF